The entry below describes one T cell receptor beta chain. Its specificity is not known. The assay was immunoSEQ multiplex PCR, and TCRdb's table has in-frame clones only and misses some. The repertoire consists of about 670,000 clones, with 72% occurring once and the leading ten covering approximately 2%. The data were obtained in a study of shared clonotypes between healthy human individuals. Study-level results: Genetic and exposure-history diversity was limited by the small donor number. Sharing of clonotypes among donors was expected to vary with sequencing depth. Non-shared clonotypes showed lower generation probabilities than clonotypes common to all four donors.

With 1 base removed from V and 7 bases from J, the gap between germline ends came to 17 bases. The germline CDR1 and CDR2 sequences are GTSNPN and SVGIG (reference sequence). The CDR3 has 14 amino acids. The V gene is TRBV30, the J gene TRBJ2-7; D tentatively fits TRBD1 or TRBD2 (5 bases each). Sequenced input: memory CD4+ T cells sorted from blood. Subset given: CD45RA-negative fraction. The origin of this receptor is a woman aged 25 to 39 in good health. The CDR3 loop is CAWSAGTPSGEQYF. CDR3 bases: TGTGCCTGGAGTGCGGGGACGCCCTCGGGGGAGCAGTACTTC.